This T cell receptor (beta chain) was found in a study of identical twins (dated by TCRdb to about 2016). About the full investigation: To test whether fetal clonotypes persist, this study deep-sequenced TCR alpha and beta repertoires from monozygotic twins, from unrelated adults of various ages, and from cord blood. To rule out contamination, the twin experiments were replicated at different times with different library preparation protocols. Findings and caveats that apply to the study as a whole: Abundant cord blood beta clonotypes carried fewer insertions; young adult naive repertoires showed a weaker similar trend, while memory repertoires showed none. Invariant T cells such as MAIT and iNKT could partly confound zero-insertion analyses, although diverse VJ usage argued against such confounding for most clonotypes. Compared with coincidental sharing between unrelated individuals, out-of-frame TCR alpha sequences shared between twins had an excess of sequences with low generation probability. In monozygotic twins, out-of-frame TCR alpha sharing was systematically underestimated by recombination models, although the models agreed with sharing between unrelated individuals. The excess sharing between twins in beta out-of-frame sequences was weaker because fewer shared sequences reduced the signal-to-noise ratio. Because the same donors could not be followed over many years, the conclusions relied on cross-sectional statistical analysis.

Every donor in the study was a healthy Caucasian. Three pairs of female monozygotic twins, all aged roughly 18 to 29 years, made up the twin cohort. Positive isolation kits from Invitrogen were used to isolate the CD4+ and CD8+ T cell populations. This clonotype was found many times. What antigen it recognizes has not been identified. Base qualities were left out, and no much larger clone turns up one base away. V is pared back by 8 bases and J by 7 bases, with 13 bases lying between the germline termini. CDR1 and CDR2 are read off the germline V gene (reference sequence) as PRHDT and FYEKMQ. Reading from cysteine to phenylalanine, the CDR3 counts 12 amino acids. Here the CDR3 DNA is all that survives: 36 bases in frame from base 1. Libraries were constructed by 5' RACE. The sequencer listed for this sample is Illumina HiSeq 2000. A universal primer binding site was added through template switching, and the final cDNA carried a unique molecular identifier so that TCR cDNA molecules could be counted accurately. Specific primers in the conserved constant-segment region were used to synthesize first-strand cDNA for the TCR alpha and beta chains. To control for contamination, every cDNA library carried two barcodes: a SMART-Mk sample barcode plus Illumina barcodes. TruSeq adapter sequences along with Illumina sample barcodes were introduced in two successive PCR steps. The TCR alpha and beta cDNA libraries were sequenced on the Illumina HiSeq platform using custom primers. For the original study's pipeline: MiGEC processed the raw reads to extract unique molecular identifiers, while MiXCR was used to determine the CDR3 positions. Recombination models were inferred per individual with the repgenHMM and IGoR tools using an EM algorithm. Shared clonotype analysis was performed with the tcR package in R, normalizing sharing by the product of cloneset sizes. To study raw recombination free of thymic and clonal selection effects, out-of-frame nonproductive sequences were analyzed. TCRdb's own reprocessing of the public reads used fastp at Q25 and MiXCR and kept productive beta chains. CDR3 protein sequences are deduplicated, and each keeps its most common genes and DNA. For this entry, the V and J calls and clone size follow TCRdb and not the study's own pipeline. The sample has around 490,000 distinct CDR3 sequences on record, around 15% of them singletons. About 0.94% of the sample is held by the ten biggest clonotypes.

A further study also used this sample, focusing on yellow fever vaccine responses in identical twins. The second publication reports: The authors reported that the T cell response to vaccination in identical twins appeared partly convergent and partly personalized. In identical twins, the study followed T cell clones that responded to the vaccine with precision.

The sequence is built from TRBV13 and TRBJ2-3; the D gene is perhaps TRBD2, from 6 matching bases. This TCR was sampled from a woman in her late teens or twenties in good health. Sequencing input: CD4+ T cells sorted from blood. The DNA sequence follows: TGTGCCAGCGCCAGGGACTCATATACGCAGTATTTT. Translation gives CASARDSYTQYF.